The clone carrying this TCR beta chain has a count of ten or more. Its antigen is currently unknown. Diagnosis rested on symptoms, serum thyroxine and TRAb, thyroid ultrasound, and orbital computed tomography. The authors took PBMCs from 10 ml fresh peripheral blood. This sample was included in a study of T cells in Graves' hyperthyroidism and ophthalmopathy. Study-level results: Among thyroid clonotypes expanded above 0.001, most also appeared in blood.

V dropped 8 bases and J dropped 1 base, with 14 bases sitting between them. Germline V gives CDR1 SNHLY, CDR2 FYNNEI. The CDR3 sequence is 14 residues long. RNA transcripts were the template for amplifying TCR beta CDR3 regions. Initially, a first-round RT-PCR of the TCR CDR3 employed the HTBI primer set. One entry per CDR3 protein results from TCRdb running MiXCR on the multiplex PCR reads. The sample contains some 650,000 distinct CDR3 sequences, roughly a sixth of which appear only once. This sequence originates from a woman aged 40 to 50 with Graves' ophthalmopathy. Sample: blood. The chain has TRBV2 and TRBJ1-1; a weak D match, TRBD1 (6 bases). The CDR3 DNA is TGTGCCAGCTACAGGGCTCCCTCGAACACTGAAGCTTTCTTT. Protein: CASYRAPSNTEAFF.